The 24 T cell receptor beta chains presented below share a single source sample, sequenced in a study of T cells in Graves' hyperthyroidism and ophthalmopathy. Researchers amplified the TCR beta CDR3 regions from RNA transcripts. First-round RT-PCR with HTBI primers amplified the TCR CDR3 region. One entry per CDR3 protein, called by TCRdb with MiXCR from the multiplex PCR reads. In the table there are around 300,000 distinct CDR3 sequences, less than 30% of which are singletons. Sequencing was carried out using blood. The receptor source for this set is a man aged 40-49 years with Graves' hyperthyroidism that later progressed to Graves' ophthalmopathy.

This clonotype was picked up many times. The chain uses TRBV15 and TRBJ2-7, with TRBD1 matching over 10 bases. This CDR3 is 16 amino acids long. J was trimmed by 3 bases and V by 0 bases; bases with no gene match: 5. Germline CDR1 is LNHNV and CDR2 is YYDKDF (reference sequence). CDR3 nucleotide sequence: TGTGCCACCAGCAGAGATGATAGGACAGGGGGCTACGAGCAGTACTTC. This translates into CATSRDDRTGGYEQYF. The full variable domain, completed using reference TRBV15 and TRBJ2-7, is DAMVIQNPRYQVTQFGKPVTLSCSQTLNHNVMYWYQQKSSQAPKLLFHYYDKDFNNEADTPDNFQSRRPNTSFCFLDIRSPGLGDTAMYLCATSRDDRTGGYEQYFGPGTRLTVT.

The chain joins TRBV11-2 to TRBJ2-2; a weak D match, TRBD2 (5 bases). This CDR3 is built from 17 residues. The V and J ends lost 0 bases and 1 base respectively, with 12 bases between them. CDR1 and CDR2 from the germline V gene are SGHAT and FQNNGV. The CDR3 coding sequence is TGTGCCAGCAGCTTAGAGGGAGCGCGCCAGAACACCGGGGAGCTGTTTTTT. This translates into CASSLEGARQNTGELFF.

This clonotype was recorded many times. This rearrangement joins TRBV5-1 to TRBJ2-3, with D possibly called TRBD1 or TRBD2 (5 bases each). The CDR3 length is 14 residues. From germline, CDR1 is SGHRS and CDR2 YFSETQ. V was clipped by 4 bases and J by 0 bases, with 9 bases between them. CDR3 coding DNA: TGCGCCAGCAGCCGGGACCATAGCACAGATACGCAGTATTTT. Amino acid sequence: CASSRDHSTDTQYF.

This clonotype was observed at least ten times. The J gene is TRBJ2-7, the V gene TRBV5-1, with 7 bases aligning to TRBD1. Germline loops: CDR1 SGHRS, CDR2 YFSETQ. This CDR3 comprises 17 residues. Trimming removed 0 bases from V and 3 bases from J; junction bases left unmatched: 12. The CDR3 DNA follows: TGCGCCAGCAGCTTGGGGGGCTCTGACAGGGTGCTCTACGAGCAGTACTTC. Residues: CASSLGGSDRVLYEQYF.

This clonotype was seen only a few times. CDR3 DNA sequence: TGTGCCAGCTCACCGCGGACTGACGCGAACACCGGGGAGCTGTTTTTT. Its protein is CASSPRTDANTGELFF. This chain joins TRBV18 and TRBJ2-2; possibly TRBD2 for D (5 bases). Looked up from germline, CDR1 is KGHSH and CDR2 is LQKENI. This CDR3 comprises 16 residues. V lost 3 bases and J lost 0, with 11 bases in between.

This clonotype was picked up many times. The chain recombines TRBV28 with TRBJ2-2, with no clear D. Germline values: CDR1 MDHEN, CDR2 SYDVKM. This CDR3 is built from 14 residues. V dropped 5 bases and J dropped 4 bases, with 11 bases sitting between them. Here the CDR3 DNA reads TGTGCCAGCAGTATGCTAGTGTCCACCGGGGAGCTGTTTTTT. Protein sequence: CASSMLVSTGELFF.

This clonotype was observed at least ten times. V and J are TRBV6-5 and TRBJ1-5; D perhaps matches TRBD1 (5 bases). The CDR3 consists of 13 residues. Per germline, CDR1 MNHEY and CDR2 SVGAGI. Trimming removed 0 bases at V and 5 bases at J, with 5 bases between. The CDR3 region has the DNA TGTGCCAGCAGTTACTCAGGGGATCAGCCCCAGCATTTT. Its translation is CASSYSGDQPQHF.

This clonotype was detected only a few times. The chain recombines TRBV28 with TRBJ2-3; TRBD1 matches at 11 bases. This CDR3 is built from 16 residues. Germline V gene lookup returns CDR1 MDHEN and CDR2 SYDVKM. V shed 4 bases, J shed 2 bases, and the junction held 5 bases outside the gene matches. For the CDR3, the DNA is TGTGCCAGCAGTTGGGACAGGGGGTATTCCACAGATACGCAGTATTTT. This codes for CASSWDRGYSTDTQYF.

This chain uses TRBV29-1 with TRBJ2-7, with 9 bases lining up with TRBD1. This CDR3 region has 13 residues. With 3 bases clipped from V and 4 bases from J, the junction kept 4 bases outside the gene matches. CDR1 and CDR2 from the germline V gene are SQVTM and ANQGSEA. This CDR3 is CSVEGDRDYEQYF. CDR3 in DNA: TGCAGCGTTGAGGGGGACAGGGATTACGAGCAGTACTTC.

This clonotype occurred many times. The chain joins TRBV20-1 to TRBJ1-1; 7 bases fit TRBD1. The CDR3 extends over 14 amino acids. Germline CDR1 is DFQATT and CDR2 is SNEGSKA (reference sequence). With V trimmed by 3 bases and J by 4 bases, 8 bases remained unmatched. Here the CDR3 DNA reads TGCAGTGCTAGGGGCAGGGGGAGGGTCACTGAAGCTTTCTTT. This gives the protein CSARGRGRVTEAFF.

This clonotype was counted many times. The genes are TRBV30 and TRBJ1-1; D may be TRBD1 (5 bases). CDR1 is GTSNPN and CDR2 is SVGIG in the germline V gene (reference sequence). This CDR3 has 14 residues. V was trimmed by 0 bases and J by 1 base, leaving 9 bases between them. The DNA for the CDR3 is TGTGCCTGGAGTGTGGGACCCTGGAACACTGAAGCTTTCTTT. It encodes CAWSVGPWNTEAFF.

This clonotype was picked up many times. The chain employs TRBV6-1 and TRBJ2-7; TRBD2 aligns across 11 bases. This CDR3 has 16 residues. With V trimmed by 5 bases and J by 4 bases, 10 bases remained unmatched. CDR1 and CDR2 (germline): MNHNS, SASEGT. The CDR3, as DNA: TGTGCCAGCAGTCTCCAGACTAGCGGGATCTCGTACGAGCAGTACTTC. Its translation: CASSLQTSGISYEQYF.

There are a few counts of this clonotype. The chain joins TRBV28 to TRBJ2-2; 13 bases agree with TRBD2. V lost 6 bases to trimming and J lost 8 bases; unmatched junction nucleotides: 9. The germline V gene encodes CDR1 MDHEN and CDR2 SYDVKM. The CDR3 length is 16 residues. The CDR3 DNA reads TGTGCCAGCAGACTCAGAGGACTAGCGGGAGCTGGGGAGCTGTTTTTT. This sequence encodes CASRLRGLAGAGELFF.

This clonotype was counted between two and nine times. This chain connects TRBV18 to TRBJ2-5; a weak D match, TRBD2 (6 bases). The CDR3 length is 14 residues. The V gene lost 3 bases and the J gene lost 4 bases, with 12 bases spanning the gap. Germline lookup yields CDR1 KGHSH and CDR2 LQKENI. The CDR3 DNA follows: TGTGCCAGCTCACCTCAGCAGGGAGGAGAGACCCAGTACTTC. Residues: CASSPQQGGETQYF.

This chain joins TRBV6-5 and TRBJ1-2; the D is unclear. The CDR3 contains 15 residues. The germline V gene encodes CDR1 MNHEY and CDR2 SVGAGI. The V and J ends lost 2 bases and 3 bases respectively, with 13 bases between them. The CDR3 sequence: CASSYPPGLDYGYTF. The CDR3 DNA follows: TGTGCCAGCAGTTACCCCCCCGGATTGGACTATGGCTACACCTTC.

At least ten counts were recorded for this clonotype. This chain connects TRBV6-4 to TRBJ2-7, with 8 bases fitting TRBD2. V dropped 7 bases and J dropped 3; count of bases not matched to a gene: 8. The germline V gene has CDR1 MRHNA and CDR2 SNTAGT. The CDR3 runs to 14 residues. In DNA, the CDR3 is TGTGCCAGCACTGCAGCGGGAGATCACTACGAGCAGTACTTC. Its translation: CASTAAGDHYEQYF.

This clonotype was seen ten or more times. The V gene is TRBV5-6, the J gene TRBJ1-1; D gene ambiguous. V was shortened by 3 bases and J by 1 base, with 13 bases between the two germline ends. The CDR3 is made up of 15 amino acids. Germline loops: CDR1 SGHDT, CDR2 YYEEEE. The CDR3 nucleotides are TGTGCCAGCAGCTCAGTACCGGGAACGAACACTGAAGCTTTCTTT. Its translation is CASSSVPGTNTEAFF.

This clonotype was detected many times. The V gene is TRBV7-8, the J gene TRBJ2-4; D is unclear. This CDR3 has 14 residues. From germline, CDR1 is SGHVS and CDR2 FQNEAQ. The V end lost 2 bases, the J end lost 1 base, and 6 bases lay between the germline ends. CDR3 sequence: CASSLSGAKNIQYF. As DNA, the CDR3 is TGTGCCAGCAGCTTAAGTGGGGCCAAAAACATTCAGTACTTC.

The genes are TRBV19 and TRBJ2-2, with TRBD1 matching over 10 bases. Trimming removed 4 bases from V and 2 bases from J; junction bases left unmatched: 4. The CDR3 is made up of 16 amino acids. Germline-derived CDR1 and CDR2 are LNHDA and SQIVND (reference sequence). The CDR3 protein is CASSTDRGLNTGELFF. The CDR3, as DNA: TGTGCCAGTAGTACCGACAGGGGGCTTAACACCGGGGAGCTGTTTTTT.

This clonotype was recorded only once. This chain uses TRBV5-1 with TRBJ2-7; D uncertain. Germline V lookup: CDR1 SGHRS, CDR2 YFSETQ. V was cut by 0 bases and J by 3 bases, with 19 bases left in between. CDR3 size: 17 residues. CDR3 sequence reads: CASSLAASGNHIYEQYF. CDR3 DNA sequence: TGCGCCAGCAGCTTGGCCGCGTCTGGGAATCATATCTACGAGCAGTACTTC.

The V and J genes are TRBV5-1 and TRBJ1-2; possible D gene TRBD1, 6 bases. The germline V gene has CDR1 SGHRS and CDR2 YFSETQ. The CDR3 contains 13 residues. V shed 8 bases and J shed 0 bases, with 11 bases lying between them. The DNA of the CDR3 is TGCGCCAGTCGACAGGATCCTAACTATGGCTACACCTTC. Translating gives CASRQDPNYGYTF. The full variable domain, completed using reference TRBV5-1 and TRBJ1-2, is KAGVTQTPRYLIKTRGQQVTLSCSPISGHRSVSWYQQTPGQGLQFLFEYFSETQRNKGNFPGRFSGRQFSNSRSEMNVSTLELGDSALYLCASRQDPNYGYTFGSGTRLTVV.

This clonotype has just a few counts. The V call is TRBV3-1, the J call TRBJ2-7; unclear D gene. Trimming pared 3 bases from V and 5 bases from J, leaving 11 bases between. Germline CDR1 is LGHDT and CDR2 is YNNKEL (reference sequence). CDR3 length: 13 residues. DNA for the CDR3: TGTGCCAGCAGCCACCCGGTACTGGACGAGCAGTACTTC. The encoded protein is CASSHPVLDEQYF.

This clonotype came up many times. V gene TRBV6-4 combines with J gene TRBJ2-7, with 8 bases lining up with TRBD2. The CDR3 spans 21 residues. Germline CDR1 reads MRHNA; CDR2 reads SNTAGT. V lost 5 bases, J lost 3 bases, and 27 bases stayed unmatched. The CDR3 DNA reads TGTGCCAGCAGTCCCGCGTCCTCGGGACAAGTAGCGGGAAGGAGGGACTACGAGCAGTACTTC. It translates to CASSPASSGQVAGRRDYEQYF.

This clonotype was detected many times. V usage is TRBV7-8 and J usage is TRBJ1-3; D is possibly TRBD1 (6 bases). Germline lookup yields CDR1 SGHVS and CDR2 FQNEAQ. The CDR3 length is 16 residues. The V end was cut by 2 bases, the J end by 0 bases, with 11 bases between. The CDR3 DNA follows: TGTGCCAGCAGCTTAAGGGGGGGATACTCTGGAAACACCATATATTTT. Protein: CASSLRGGYSGNTIYF.